This TCR beta chain was recovered during a study of cytomegalovirus exposure and HLA in healthy donors (dated 2017 in TCRdb). The study in broad terms: According to an earlier analysis of 587 of the donors, some 180 million T cells yielded 117 million unique TCR beta sequences and roughly 280 Gb of sequence data. About 300 gigabases of sequencing data and roughly 90 million unique TCR sequences were included in an early release covering roughly 600 HLA-typed donors. The genetic ancestry cluster associated with self-reported Caucasian donors included 81% of the approximately 430 genotyped donors. The study aimed to test whether cataloging public T cell receptors could reveal signatures of past pathogen exposure. The study profiled the T cell repertoires of 666 subjects by immunosequencing and related them to cytomegalovirus serostatus. Along with the approximately 700-subject first cohort, a separate validation cohort of around 110 different subjects was used. High-throughput TCR immunosequencing, statistical association of individual TCRs with disease status, and machine learning were combined to predict cytomegalovirus infection status. A later analysis re-analyzed previously published TCR beta repertoires from hundreds of donors and added high-resolution HLA genotyping to study TCR occurrence patterns. In the later analysis, no new phenotypic data were used to find candidate immune exposures; instead, reliance was placed on TCR beta sequences and their occurrence across donors. To decide whether each TCR beta V gene segment behaved as functional or pseudogenic, an earlier analysis of over 500 of the donors relied on high-throughput TCR beta sequencing. Donor age, sex, ethnicity and CMV serostatus were compiled together with the repertoire data. Genome-wide SNP genotypes for about 65% of the 666 donors were used in a later genetic analysis, which treated that subset as a discovery cohort. Every repertoire in the discovery cohort had been generated on one and the same sequencing platform. HLA typing covered class I and class II loci at four-digit resolution. Typing coverage differed by locus: A, B, C, DRB1 and DQB1 were typed in about 629-630 donors, DQA1 in about 550, DPA1 in approximately 600, and DPB1 in approximately 450. About five DR-DQ haplotypes were treated as single units for association and clustering because of strong linkage in the cohort. On average, roughly 240,000 unique TCR beta nucleotide sequences were sequenced per donor among 398 genotyped donors of the cohort, with roughly 20% of those sequences being non-productive. Paper-wide results and their limitations: A later analysis found that HLA-associated TCR beta chains were more clonally expanded and had lower generation probabilities than equally common non-associated chains. It was suggested by the authors that the approach could potentially be generalized to other disease states and immunological phenotypes. A later analysis found that most CMV-associated TCR beta chains appeared HLA-restricted, with HLA associations seemingly driven largely by CMV exposure. At a false discovery rate of 0.05, a later analysis linked under 20,000 TCR beta sequences to specific HLA alleles. Because HLA typing was missing for some donors at each locus, association tests included only the typed subset. A further reported finding was that TCR beta sequences accurately predicted the HLA-A and HLA-B alleles for most subjects in the first cohort. The only immune exposure information available for the cohort was CMV serostatus. The sequencing pipeline was judged likely to have produced a cluster of highly shared sequence variants as a technical artifact. Linkage disequilibrium might explain the correlated functional status among segregating V segments, but an unknown experimental factor could not be ruled out. In a later analysis, several top co-occurrence clusters were reported to appear linked to parvovirus B19, influenza, CMV and Epstein-Barr virus. In a later analysis, TCR association rates were found to vary across HLA loci, with the most associated TCRs seen for DRB1 alleles and the fewest for HLA-C alleles. In both the original and validation cohorts, the classifier was reported to diagnose cytomegalovirus status with high specificity and sensitivity. According to a later genetic analysis, donors in an Asian-associated ancestry cluster had fewer N-insertions in productive TCRs than the roughly 670-donor mean. Sequencing depth was assumed to be roughly uniform across donors in the presence/absence analyses, though that assumption may not hold. Because counts were too low, fewer than 20 rarely observed V segments, including chromosome 9 orphons, were excluded from the earlier analysis of 587 of the donors. Three of the identified cytomegalovirus-associated TCR beta chains were confirmed in vitro to be specific for cytomegalovirus antigens. In an earlier analysis of some 640 of the donors, most TCR beta V segments were observed in productive rearrangements about 87% or about 30% of the time, broadly matching IMGT annotations. Most TCR sequences were seen in very few donors, while some public TCRs were found in many individuals. A later genetic analysis associated a missense DCLRE1C variant with V-gene and J-gene trimming of TCR beta chains, and an independent cohort replicated the association. In this cohort, only TCR beta chains were sequenced, and detectable features were limited by the absence of alpha or paired-chain data. Strong co-occurrence of HLA alleles, especially DR and DQ, made assigning TCR associations to individual alleles difficult. The study gave a list of 150 to 200 TCR beta chains associated with cytomegalovirus. Some IMGT-functional V segments, including TRBV6-2 and TRBV6-3, could not be distinguished by the 87-base-pair reads and were therefore excluded.

This clone was recorded only once. Its binding antigen is unknown. No base quality values were provided; no much bigger clone lies one nucleotide off. The junction carries 15 bases between V and J, which are trimmed by 6 bases and 0 bases respectively. Its CDR3 holds 15 amino acids, cysteine through phenylalanine. Only the CDR3 portion is preserved as DNA: 45 bases, with reading frame beginning at the first base. The germline V gene (reference sequence) provides CDR1 SGHNT and CDR2 YYREEE. In total, roughly 670 healthy bone marrow donors made up the cohort. At the time of sampling, all cohort members were nominally healthy, though unrecorded immune exposures were likely present. The donor tested CMV seronegative, placing the donor among the 350 to 400 seronegative members of the cohort. A peripheral blood sample was collected from each donor, and TCR beta sequencing was performed on peripheral blood mononuclear cells. Genomic DNA was extracted from the blood cell samples with the Qiagen DNeasy Blood Extraction Kit.

Libraries were built with the immunoSEQ multiplex PCR assay. For the multiplex PCR, a mixture combining 60 forward primers for TCR Vbeta segments and 13 reverse primers for TCR Jbeta segments was used. A multiplex PCR assay on genomic DNA amplified the CDR3 region of rearranged TCR beta genes. The amplified TCR beta libraries were sequenced on the Illumina HiSeq System as 87-base-pair reads. In the paper's pipeline: Across the 700 or so repertoires, a later analysis counted 80 million or so unique TCR beta chains, roughly 11 million of which were shared by at least two donors. A nearest-neighbor algorithm error-corrected the raw reads and collapsed the reads into unique sequences, merging closely related sequences to remove PCR and sequencing errors. V, D and J gene segments were assigned by aligning CDR3 sequences to IMGT reference sequences. For a sequence to be retained, a match of at least six nucleotides to both a V gene segment and a J gene segment was required. A rearrangement counted as productive if the CDR3 had no stop codons and remained in frame with V and J, and every other rearrangement counted as non-productive. CDR3 was defined according to IMGT convention as the region running from the second conserved V-encoded cysteine to the conserved J-encoded phenylalanine. Sequences without an unambiguous match to a single V gene segment were excluded from the earlier analysis of several hundred of the donors. In an earlier analysis of several hundred of the donors, V segments were called functional above 56.7% productive rearrangements and were called segregating when the between-donor standard deviation exceeded 5%. A statistical classification framework was developed to diagnose cytomegalovirus status using the catalog of TCR beta chain sequences. A later analysis assigned V and J genes by comparing TCR nucleotide sequences with IMGT/GENE-DB human TR gene sequences. In a later analysis, CDR3 sequences and most-parsimonious VDJ recombination scenarios were assigned using the TCRdist pipeline. A later analysis defined each TCR beta chain by its CDR3 amino acid sequence plus V-gene family, and excluded reads lacking a unique V-gene family. To address suspected cross-contamination and a sequencing artifact, a later analysis removed a few hundred highly shared, low-generation-probability nucleotide sequences. In a later analysis, a clonal expansion index was calculated for each public chain from normalized within-repertoire ranks of inferred template counts. In a later analysis, generation probabilities were computed with a VDJ recombination model fitted to out-of-frame rearrangements, and the resulting probabilities were checked against IGoR. A later analysis scored TCR-TCR, TCR-HLA and TCR-CMV co-occurrence with hypergeometric tests, applying a repertoire-size bias correction to TCR pairs. In a later analysis, false discovery rates were estimated by permuting HLA or CMV assignments 20 times. A later analysis grouped co-occurring TCRs with DBSCAN, adding TCRdist sequence similarity when clustering within HLA-allele-positive subsets. For co-occurrence clustering, repertoires with fewer than 30,000 or more than 120,000 public chains were excluded, along with five or six repertoires with anomalous nucleotide sharing. TCRdb provides this immuneACCESS table in a form limited to in-frame rearrangements. Some clones are lacking; in checked studies, under half of them reflect an unresolved V gene, and why the rest are absent is not known. V, J and clone size derive from that table, while D and trimming were established from the DNA sequence. In this sample the table shows about 150,000 clones, around 79% of which occur a single time. The ten largest make up less than 5% of the sample.

The sequence was collected from a male donor in good health and CMV-seronegative. The sequenced material came from PBMCs. The sequence is built from TRBV5-4 and TRBJ2-5; no D gene can be assigned with confidence. The base sequence is TGTGCCAGCACCCCGGGTCCGGCCAACCAAGAGACCCAGTACTTC. Translated, it gives CASTPGPANQETQYF.